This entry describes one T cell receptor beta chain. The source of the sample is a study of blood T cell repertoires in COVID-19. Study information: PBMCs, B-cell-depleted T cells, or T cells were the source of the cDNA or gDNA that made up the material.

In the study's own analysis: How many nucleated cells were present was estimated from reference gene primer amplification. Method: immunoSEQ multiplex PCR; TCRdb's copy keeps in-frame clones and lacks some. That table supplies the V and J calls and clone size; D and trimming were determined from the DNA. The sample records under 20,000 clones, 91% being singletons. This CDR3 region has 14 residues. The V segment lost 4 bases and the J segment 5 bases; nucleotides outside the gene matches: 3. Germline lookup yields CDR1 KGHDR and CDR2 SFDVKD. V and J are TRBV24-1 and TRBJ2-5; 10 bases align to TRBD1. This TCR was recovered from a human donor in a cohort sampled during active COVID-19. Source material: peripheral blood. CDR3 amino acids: CATSDPGQGETQYF. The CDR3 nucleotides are TGTGCCACCAGTGACCCGGGACAGGGGGAGACCCAGTACTTC.